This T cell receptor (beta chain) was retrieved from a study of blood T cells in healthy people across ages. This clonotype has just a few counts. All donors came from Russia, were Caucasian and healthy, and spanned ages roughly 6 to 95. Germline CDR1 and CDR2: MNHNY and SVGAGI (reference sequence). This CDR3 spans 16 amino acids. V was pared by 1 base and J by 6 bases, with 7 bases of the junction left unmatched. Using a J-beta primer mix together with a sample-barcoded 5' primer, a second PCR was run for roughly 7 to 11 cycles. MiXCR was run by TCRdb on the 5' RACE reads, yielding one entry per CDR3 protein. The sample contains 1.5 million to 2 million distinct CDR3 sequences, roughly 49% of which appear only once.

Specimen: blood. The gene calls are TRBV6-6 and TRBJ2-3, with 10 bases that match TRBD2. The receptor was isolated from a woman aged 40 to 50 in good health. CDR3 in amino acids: CASSYLSGGVGDTQYF. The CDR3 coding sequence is TGTGCCAGCAGTTACTTGAGCGGGGGGGTCGGTGATACGCAGTATTTT.